Listed below are T cell receptor beta chains from one sample, sequenced in a study of siplizumab effects on memory and regulatory T cells. Method: immunoSEQ multiplex PCR; TCRdb's copy keeps in-frame clones and lacks some. The data hold over 95,000 clones, with around 93% observed a single time. Sequenced input: non-Treg CD4+ T cells sorted from blood. The receptor set was obtained from a human donor in good health. The conserved cysteine and the conserved F or W are not part of the CDR3 here.

j_call: TRBJ2-2; v_call: TRBV27; cdr3_aa: ASSLNTGELF
j_call: TRBJ2-7; v_call: TRBV19; cdr3_aa: ASSPPGRNEQY
j_call: TRBJ2-4; v_call: TRBV6-5; cdr3_aa: ASSRLRRLDIQY
j_call: TRBJ2-7; v_call: TRBV5-1; cdr3_aa: ASSPGRDRDYEQY
j_call: TRBJ2-1; v_call: TRBV4-2; cdr3_aa: ASSHSILAGESDEQF
j_call: TRBJ1-4; v_call: TRBV18; cdr3_aa: ASSPPGGPNEKLF
j_call: TRBJ1-1; v_call: TRBV6-5; cdr3_aa: ASRSRTESRAF
j_call: TRBJ2-1; v_call: TRBV4-1; cdr3_aa: ASSGNTGSSYNEQF
j_call: TRBJ2-6; v_call: TRBV7-3; cdr3_aa: ASSLMGSFSGANVLT
j_call: TRBJ1-1; v_call: TRBV9; cdr3_aa: ASSARGEGYTEAF
j_call: TRBJ2-7; v_call: TRBV5-6; cdr3_aa: ASSLAWGGHYEQY
j_call: TRBJ1-2; v_call: TRBV6-5; cdr3_aa: AISESGAGYGYT
j_call: TRBJ2-5; v_call: TRBV19; cdr3_aa: ASSIGGTNQETQY
j_call: TRBJ1-1; v_call: TRBV4-2; cdr3_aa: ASSQVTTGGTEAF
j_call: TRBJ2-1; v_call: TRBV5-4; cdr3_aa: ASSLALAALNEQF
j_call: TRBJ1-4; v_call: TRBV5-4; cdr3_aa: ASSLKQGLSNEKLF
j_call: TRBJ1-6; v_call: TRBV29-1; cdr3_aa: SVGTGANSPLH
j_call: .; v_call: TRBV5-4; cdr3_aa: ASSSTGATYEQY
j_call: TRBJ2-3; v_call: TRBV6-6; cdr3_aa: ASSRTSATDTQY
j_call: TRBJ2-7; v_call: TRBV11-3; cdr3_aa: ASSFGENYEQY
j_call: TRBJ2-7; v_call: TRBV29-1; cdr3_aa: SVDPPQGSYEQY
j_call: TRBJ1-1; v_call: TRBV30; cdr3_aa: AWQGASGEAF
j_call: TRBJ1-5; v_call: TRBV6-1; cdr3_aa: ASREGYSNQPQH
j_call: TRBJ1-2; v_call: TRBV29-1; cdr3_aa: SVPSVGAYGYT
j_call: TRBJ1-1; v_call: TRBV28; cdr3_aa: ASTPLLGGFDAF